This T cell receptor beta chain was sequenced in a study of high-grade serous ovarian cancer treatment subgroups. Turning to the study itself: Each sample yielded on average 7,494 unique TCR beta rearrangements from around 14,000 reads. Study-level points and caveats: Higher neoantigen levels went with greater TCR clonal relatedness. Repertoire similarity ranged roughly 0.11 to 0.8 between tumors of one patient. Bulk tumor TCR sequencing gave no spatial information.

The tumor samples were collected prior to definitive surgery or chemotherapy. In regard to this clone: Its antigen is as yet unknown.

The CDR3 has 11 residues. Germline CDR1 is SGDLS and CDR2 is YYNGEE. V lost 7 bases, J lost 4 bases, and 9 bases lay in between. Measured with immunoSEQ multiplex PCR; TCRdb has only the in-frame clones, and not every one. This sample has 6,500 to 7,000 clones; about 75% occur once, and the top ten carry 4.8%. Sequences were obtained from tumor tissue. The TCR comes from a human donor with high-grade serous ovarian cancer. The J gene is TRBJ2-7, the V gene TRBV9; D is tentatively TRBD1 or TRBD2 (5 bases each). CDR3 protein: CASGDVYEQYF. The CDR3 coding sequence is TGTGCCAGCGGGGACGTATACGAGCAGTACTTC.